The 11 T cell receptor beta chains reported below all come from one sample, sequenced in a study of metastatic and nonmetastatic thyroid tumors. TCRdb recomputed clones from the PCR reads via MiXCR. The table lists about 59,000 clones, roughly 16% of them singletons. Nobody among the patients had been given any treatment before thyroid surgery. The specimen was blood. Receptors were obtained from a male donor with papillary thyroid cancer or a benign thyroid nodule (not recorded which). Some clones in this sample may be carry-over from other donors' samples.

This clone was counted ten times or more. The sample has other DNA sequences that encode this CDR3 too. The chain carries TRBV29-1 and TRBJ2-1; TRBD2 matches 8 bases. The CDR3 consists of 15 residues. With V trimmed by 3 bases and J by 5 bases, 9 bases remained unmatched. Germline assignment: CDR1 SQVTM and CDR2 ANQGSEA. CDR3 residues: CSVDKAGEMNNEQFF. In DNA, the CDR3 is TGCAGCGTTGATAAAGCGGGGGAGATGAACAATGAGCAGTTCTTC.

With regard to this clone: Possible read error: a much larger clone is one base away. The CDR3 reads CASGRTAVNSPLHF. The CDR3 DNA is TGTGCCAGCGGCCGGACGGCCGTAAATTCACCCCTCCACTTT. The chain uses TRBV14 and TRBJ1-6, with no clear D. CDR1 and CDR2 from the germline V gene are SGHDN and FVKESK. This CDR3 has 14 amino acids. V was shortened by 8 bases and J by 7 bases, with 15 bases between the two germline ends.

The chain recombines TRBV7-9 with TRBJ2-5; unclear D gene. V gave up 5 bases and J gave up 4 bases, with 14 bases separating them. This CDR3 spans 14 amino acids. The V gene's germline CDR1 is SEHNR and CDR2 FQNEAQ (reference sequence). CDR3 in DNA: TGTGCCAGCAGCCGGGCCTCCCAACGAGAGACCCAGTACTTC. It specifies CASSRASQRETQYF.

The table lists this clone with many counts. Other DNA sequences from this sample encode an identical CDR3 as well. This chain links TRBV5-1 with TRBJ2-1; D gene uncertain. The CDR3 covers 17 residues. The germline V gene encodes CDR1 SGHRS and CDR2 YFSETQ. The V gene lost 0 bases and the J gene lost 0 bases, with 13 bases spanning the gap. CDR3 nucleotides: TGCGCCAGCAGCTTGGAAGGGTTGGGGTCCTCCTACAATGAGCAGTTCTTC. Translation gives CASSLEGLGSSYNEQFF.

This clone has a count of ten or more. The genes are TRBV7-2 and TRBJ2-5; possibly TRBD1 for D (5 bases). The CDR3 length is 13 residues. Trimming removed 1 base at V and 3 bases at J, with 6 bases between. CDR1 and CDR2 from the germline V gene are SGHTA and FQGNSA. In nucleotides, the CDR3 is TGTGCCAGCAGCTTAGTCAGGGAAGAGACCCAGTACTTC. This translates into CASSLVREETQYF.

This clone has a handful of counts. A read error may produce the germline difference seen at one junction end. The chain couples TRBV27 to TRBJ1-4; a possible D gene is TRBD1 (6 bases). The CDR3 is made up of 14 amino acids. The germline V gene has CDR1 MNHEY and CDR2 SMNVEV (reference sequence). In DNA, the CDR3 is TGTGCCGGCAGTTTAGGGGGGATTAATGAAAAACTGTTTTTT. Protein: CAGSLGGINEKLFF.

This clone was counted many times. Other DNA sequences in this specimen translate into the identical CDR3. The chain is built from TRBV27 and TRBJ2-5, with 8 bases aligning to TRBD1. The CDR3 sequence is 16 residues long. V trimming: 2 bases; J trimming: 1 base; junction bases outside the gene matches: 6. Germline V gene lookup returns CDR1 MNHEY and CDR2 SMNVEV (reference sequence). For the CDR3, the DNA is TGTGCCAGCAGTTTAGGGACAGGAGGATTCCAAGAGACCCAGTACTTC. It codes for CASSLGTGGFQETQYF.

This clone was recorded many times. The chain employs TRBV9 and TRBJ2-1; D assignment may be TRBD1 or TRBD2 (5 bases each). The germline V and J ends were trimmed by 0 bases and 5 bases, with 15 bases remaining between them. The length of the CDR3 is 16 residues. CDR1 is SGDLS and CDR2 is YYNGEE in the germline V gene. This CDR3 is CASSVGQGLRDNEQFF. As DNA, the CDR3 is TGTGCCAGCAGCGTAGGCCAGGGTTTGAGGGACAATGAGCAGTTCTTC. The variable domain in full, completed from reference TRBV9 and TRBJ2-1, reads DSGVTQTPKHLITATGQRVTLRCSPRSGDLSVYWYQQSLDQGLQFLIQYYNGEERAKGNILERFSAQQFPDLHSELNLSSLELGDSALYFCASSVGQGLRDNEQFFGPGTRLTVL.

This clone was seen at least ten times. V gene TRBV11-2 combines with J gene TRBJ1-1; TRBD1 agrees at 8 bases. Germline V gives CDR1 SGHAT, CDR2 FQNNGV. J lost 2 bases, V lost 5 bases, and 7 bases had no gene match. The CDR3 spans 15 residues. Here the CDR3 DNA reads TGTGCCAGCAGCCCAATTGACAGGGGAAACACTGAAGCTTTCTTT. This encodes CASSPIDRGNTEAFF.

This clone has a count of ten or more. The V call is TRBV28, the J call TRBJ2-5; 12 bases map to TRBD2. CDR1 MDHEN and CDR2 SYDVKM come from the germline V gene. This CDR3 comprises 16 residues. With V trimmed by 5 bases and J by 1 base, 5 bases remained unmatched. The CDR3 loop reads CASSRLAGAIQETQYF. The CDR3 bases are TGTGCCAGCAGTCGACTAGCGGGGGCCATCCAAGAGACCCAGTACTTC.

This clone was seen a handful of times. Other DNA sequences of this sample code for an identical CDR3. This chain links TRBV6-1 with TRBJ2-7, with 8 bases that match TRBD2. Germline V gene sequence: CDR1 MNHNS, CDR2 SASEGT. CDR3 length equals 16 residues. The trim removed 8 bases at V and 1 base at J, leaving 13 bases unmatched. The CDR3 protein is CASRYFTSGRSYEQYF. Written as DNA, the CDR3 is TGTGCCAGCCGCTACTTCACTAGCGGTAGATCCTACGAGCAGTACTTC.